The sequence of this T cell receptor beta chain was determined in a study of shared clonotypes between healthy human individuals. Study-wide results and limits: Having only a few donors restricted how much genetic and exposure-history diversity was captured. Memory subsets generally showed lower estimated richness than naive subsets.

Of note for this clone: Its antigen is as yet unknown. One end of the junction is discordant with germline, which a read error may explain. Other DNA sequences in the same sample also yield this CDR3.

CDR1 is SEHNR, CDR2 FQNEAQ, per germline (reference sequence). This CDR3 has 13 residues. The study ran the assay at deep level. Produced via immunoSEQ multiplex PCR; TCRdb's table is partial and in-frame only. The sample has about 330,000 clones, 80% to 90% seen once. This receptor was identified in a man younger than 35 in good health. The sequencing sample was made of memory CD8+ T cells sorted from blood. Noted subset: CD45RO+ cells pooled with CCR7-negative TemRA cells. This sequence joins TRBV7-9 and TRBJ2-7; maybe TRBD2 (6 bases). The CDR3 region is CASSLASSYEQYF. DNA of the CDR3: TGTGCCAGCAGCCTAGCGAGCTCCTACGAGCAGTACTTC.